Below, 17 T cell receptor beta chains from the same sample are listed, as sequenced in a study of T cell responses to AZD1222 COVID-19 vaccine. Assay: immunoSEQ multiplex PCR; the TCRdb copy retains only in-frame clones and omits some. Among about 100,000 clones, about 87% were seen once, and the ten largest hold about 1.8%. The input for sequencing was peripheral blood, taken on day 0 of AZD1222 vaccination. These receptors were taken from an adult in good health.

The CDR3, as DNA: TGCGCCAGCAGCCAAGGGGGACTAGAAGGCAATGAGCAGTTCTTC. It is translated as CASSQGGLEGNEQFF. The chain employs TRBV4-1 and TRBJ2-1, with 8 bases fitting TRBD2. With 1 base clipped from V and 6 bases from J, the junction kept 5 bases outside the gene matches. The germline V gene has CDR1 MGHRA and CDR2 YSYEKL. The CDR3 is made up of 15 amino acids.

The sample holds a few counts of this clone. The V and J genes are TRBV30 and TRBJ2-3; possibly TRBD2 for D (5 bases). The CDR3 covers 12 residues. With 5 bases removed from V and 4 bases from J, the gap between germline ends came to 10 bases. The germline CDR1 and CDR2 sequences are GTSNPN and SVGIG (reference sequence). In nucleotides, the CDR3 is TGTGCCTGGGGCGGGTGGGCAGATACGCAGTATTTT. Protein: CAWGGWADTQYF.

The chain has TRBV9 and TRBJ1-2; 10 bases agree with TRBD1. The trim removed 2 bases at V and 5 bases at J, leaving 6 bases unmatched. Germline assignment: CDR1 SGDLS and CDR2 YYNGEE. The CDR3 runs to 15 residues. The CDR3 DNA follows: TGTGCCAGCAGCGTGACCGGGACAGGGGATTATGGCTACACCTTC. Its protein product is CASSVTGTGDYGYTF.

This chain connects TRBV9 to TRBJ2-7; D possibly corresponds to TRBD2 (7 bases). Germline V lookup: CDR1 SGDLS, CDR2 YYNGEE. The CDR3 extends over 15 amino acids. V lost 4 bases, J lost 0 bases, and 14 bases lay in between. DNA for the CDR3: TGTGCCAGCAGCCCCAGTGGGGGGGCCTCCTACGAGCAGTACTTC. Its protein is CASSPSGGASYEQYF.

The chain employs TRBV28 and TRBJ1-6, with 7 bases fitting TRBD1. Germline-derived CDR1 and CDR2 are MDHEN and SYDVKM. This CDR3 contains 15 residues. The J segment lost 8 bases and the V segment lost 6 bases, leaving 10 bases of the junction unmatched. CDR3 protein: CASSTGTAGYSPLHF. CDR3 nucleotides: TGTGCCAGCAGCACCGGGACAGCGGGGTATTCACCCCTCCACTTT.

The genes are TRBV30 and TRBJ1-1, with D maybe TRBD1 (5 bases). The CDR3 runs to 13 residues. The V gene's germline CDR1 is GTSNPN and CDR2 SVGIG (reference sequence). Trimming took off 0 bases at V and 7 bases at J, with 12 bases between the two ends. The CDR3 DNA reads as TGTGCCTGGAGTGTATGGGGGAAGGGTGAAGCTTTCTTT. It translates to CAWSVWGKGEAFF.

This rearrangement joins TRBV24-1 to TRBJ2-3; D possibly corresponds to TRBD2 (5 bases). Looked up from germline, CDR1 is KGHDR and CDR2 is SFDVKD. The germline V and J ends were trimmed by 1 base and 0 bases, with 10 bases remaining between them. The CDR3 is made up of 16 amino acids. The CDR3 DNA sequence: TGTGCCACCAGTGATTTCGGACGGACTAGCACAGATACGCAGTATTTT. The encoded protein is CATSDFGRTSTDTQYF.

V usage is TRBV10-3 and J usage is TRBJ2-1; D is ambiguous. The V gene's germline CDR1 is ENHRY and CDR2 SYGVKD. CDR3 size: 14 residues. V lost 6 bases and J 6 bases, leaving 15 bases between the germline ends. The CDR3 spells CAISPGPPVNEQFF. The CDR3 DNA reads TGTGCCATCAGCCCCGGTCCCCCCGTCAATGAGCAGTTCTTC.

The CDR3 DNA reads as TGCGCCAGCAGCTTGGACCCCCAGGGTGAGACTAGCGGGAGAAATACGCAGTATTTT. Its translation: CASSLDPQGETSGRNTQYF. The V call is TRBV5-1, the J call TRBJ2-3; 12 bases fit TRBD2. Per the germline V gene, CDR1 is SGHRS and CDR2 is YFSETQ. The V segment lost 0 bases and the J segment 7 bases; nucleotides outside the gene matches: 15. The CDR3 extends over 19 amino acids. Variable domain in full (rest from reference TRBV5-1 and TRBJ2-3): KAGVTQTPRYLIKTRGQQVTLSCSPISGHRSVSWYQQTPGQGLQFLFEYFSETQRNKGNFPGRFSGRQFSNSRSEMNVSTLELGDSALYLCASSLDPQGETSGRNTQYFGPGTRLTVL.

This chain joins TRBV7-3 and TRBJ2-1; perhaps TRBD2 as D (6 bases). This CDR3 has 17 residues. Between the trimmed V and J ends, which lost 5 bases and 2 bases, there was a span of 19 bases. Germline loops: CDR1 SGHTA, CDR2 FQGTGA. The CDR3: CASSPRKGGGTYNEQFF. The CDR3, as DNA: TGTGCCAGCAGCCCACGTAAGGGTGGGGGGACCTACAATGAGCAGTTCTTC. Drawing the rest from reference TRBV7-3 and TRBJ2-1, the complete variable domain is GAGVSQTPSNKVTEKGKYVELRCDPISGHTALYWYRQSLGQGPEFLIYFQGTGAADDSGLPNDRFFAVRPEGSVSTLKIQRTERGDSAVYLCASSPRKGGGTYNEQFFGPGTRLTVL.

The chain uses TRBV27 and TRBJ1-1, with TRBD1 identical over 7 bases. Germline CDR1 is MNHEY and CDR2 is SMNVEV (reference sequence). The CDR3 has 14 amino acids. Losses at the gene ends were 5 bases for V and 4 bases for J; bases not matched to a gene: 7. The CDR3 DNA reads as TGTGCCAGCAGTACGACAGGGTTGAGCACTGAAGCTTTCTTT. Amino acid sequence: CASSTTGLSTEAFF.

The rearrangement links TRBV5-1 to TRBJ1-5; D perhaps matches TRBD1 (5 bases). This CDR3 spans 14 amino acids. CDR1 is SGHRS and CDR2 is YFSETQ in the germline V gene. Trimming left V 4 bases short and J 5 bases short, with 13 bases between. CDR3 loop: CASSVWGGDQPQHF. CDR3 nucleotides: TGCGCCAGCAGCGTTTGGGGAGGGGATCAGCCCCAGCATTTT.

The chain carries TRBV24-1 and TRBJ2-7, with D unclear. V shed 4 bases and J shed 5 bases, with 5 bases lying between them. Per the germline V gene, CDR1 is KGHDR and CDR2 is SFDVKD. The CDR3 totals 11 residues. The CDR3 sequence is CATSEADEQYF. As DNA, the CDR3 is TGTGCCACCAGTGAAGCCGACGAGCAGTACTTC.

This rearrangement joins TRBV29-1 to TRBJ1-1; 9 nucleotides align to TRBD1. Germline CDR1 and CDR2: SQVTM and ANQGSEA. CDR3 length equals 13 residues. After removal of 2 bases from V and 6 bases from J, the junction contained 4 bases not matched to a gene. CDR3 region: CSVETGGFPEAFF. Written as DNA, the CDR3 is TGCAGCGTTGAAACAGGGGGCTTTCCTGAAGCTTTCTTT.

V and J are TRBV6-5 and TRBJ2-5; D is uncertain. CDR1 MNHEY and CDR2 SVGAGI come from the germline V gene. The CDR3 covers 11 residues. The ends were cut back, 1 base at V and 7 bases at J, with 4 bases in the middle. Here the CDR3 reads CASSYFGTQYF. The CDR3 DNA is TGTGCCAGCAGTTACTTCGGGACCCAGTACTTC.

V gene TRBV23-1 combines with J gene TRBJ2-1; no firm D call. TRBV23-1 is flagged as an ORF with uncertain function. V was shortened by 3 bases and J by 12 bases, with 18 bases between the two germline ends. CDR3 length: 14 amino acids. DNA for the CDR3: TGCGCCAGCAGTCAGGCCATACCCCAAAGGCGGCAGTTCTTC. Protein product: CASSQAIPQRRQFF.

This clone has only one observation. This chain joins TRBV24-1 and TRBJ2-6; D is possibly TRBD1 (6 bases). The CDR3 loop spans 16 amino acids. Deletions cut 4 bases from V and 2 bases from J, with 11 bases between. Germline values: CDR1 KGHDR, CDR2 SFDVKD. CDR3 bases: TGTGCCACCAGTGAAGGACAGTGGCCTGGGGCCAACGTCCTGACTTTC. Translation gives CATSEGQWPGANVLTF.